This T cell receptor beta chain stems from a study of blood T cell repertoires in COVID-19. Overall study: Acute and convalescent COVID-19 specimens originated in the United States, Italy and Spain. Sources were T cells, B-cell-depleted T cells, or PBMCs; the material itself was cDNA or gDNA.

This CDR3 has 11 amino acids. Germline lookup yields CDR1 SGHNT and CDR2 YYREEE (reference sequence). As handled by the study authors: Scientists estimated how many nucleated cells there were by amplifying reference gene primers. The repertoire was sequenced with immunoSEQ multiplex PCR; TCRdb's copy has only in-frame clones and lacks some. That table gives V, J and clone size, and the DNA gave D and trimming. The repertoire includes 60,000 to 80,000 clones, around 88% of them detected once, and approximately 6.8% sits in the top ten. The chain recombines TRBV5-4 with TRBJ1-1; D is unresolved. The sequencing sample was made of peripheral blood. The sequence derives from a woman between 65 and 79 years old with acute or convalescent COVID-19. CDR3 sequence reads: CLASQNTEAFF. CDR3 sequence (DNA): TGTCTCGCGAGTCAGAACACTGAAGCTTTCTTT.